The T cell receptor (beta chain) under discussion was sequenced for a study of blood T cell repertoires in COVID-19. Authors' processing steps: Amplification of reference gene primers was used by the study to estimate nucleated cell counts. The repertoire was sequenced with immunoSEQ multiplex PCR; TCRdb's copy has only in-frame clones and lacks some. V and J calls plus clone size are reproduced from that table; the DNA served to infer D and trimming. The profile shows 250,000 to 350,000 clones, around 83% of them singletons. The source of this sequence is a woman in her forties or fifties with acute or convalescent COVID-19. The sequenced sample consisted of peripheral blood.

The CDR3 DNA is TGTGCCACCAGCCCCCGGGGGGGGCGAGAGACCCAGTACTTC. This translates into CATSPRGGRETQYF. The chain joins TRBV15 to TRBJ2-5; 8 positions match TRBD2. The CDR3 is 14 residues long. The V and J ends lost 5 bases and 4 bases, in that order; junction bases with no gene match: 6. CDR1 is LNHNV, CDR2 YYDKDF, per germline (reference sequence).